This TCR beta chain was captured by sequencing in a study of cytomegalovirus exposure and HLA in healthy donors. Points from the study as a whole: While the bulk of TCR sequences proved rare, some public TCRs turned up in many donors. High specificity and sensitivity for cytomegalovirus status were reported for the classifier.

This CDR3 is 14 amino acids long. The junction had 4 bases not matched to a gene; V was cut back by 2 bases and J by 0 bases. From germline, CDR1 is SQVTM and CDR2 ANQGSEA. Data came from immunoSEQ multiplex PCR; TCRdb stores just in-frame clones and leaves some out. Of some 170,000 clones in the sample, roughly 90% are singletons; the top ten hold approximately 2.1%. Details on this clone: Its matching antigen is unknown.

The clonotype originates from a woman aged 18-29 years in good health and CMV-seronegative. The chain links TRBV29-1 to TRBJ2-7; 7 bases map to TRBD1. Material for sequencing was PBMCs. CDR3 region: CSVELGQSSYEQYF. DNA for the CDR3: TGCAGCGTTGAACTGGGACAGAGCTCCTACGAGCAGTACTTC.